This T cell receptor (beta chain) was found in a study of vaccination and CD4 T cells after COVID-19. Study-wide context: Post-COVID draws followed diagnosis by a median around 92 days (range 35 to 161).

General study points: Of the reactive clones in convalescent patients, a median about 86% showed up only post-vaccination.

The CDR3 contains 14 residues. Germline lookup yields CDR1 SGHTA and CDR2 FQGNSA. J lost 1 base, V lost 5 bases, and 4 bases had no gene match. Comments on this clonotype: Its antigen is unknown.

Stated treatment: roughly nine-day PBMC culture with coronavirus spike peptide pools or control peptides (ViraFEST assay). Collection of the unexposed donor's CD4+ T cells took place before the COVID-19 pandemic (2011-2018). For ViraFEST, peptide pools expanded antigen-specific T cells, after which the TCRs were sequenced. The Oncomine TCR Beta short-read assay was applied to DNA of cultured CD4+ T cells. Each CDR3 protein gets one entry after TCRdb re-called the PCR reads with MiXCR. The repertoire holds some 6,600 distinct CDR3 sequences, with approximately 32% as singletons. The sequence derives from a human donor in good health. The chain employs TRBV7-2 and TRBJ1-1; 7 bases line up with TRBD1. The sequenced sample consisted of CD4+ T cells from blood, cultured in vitro. The CDR3 nucleotides read TGTGCCAGCAGCGAGGGACAGACGAACACTGAAGCTTTCTTT. This translates into CASSEGQTNTEAFF.